The TCR beta chain under discussion was sequenced for a study of cytomegalovirus exposure and HLA in healthy donors. Germline CDR1 is MDHEN and CDR2 is SYDVKM. Trimming at V came to 4 bases and at J to 2 bases, leaving 3 bases not matched to a gene. CDR3 length equals 16 residues. PCR amplification relied on 60 Vbeta primers (plus 13 Jbeta primers). The table came from immunoSEQ multiplex PCR; TCRdb's copy has only in-frame clones and leaves some out. The sample contains fewer than 300,000 clones, approximately 90% of which appear only once. The source material was PBMCs. The chain has TRBV28 and TRBJ2-2; 11 bases are shared with TRBD2. This clonotype was obtained from a man aged 35-49 years in good health and CMV-seropositive. CDR3 nucleotide sequence: TGTGCCAGCAGTTCGGGACTAGCGGACAACACCGGGGAGCTGTTTTTT. Its translation is CASSSGLADNTGELFF.